The source of this T cell receptor beta chain is a study of T cells in women clearing cervical HPV infection. Germline V lookup: CDR1 SNHLY, CDR2 FYNNEI. The CDR3 runs to 13 residues. Sequencing used immunoSEQ multiplex PCR; TCRdb keeps in-frame clones, though not all of them. The sample table sets out tens of thousands of clones. As for this clone: The missing CDR3 end, 3 residues past where the read stops, is filled in from the germline J gene.

The receptor's source is a woman aged 18 to 75 with a cervical HPV16 infection that either progressed to CIN3+ or cleared (not recorded which). Source material: blood buffy coat. This chain links TRBV2 with TRBJ2-2; D is unresolved. The CDR3 loop is CASNRNYNSPLFF. The CDR3 DNA, read in part, is TGTGCCAGCAACCGGAACTATAATTCACCG.